Listed below are T cell receptor beta chains from one sample, sequenced in a study of CD8 T cells in ankylosing spondylitis. Each CDR3 protein is one row after TCRdb ran MiXCR on the 5' RACE reads. This sample has 750,000 to 850,000 distinct CDR3 sequences, with about 10% found just once. Sequenced sample: blood, either unsorted or a sorted T cell fraction (not recorded which). Every receptor here comes from a male donor with ankylosing spondylitis. CDR3s include the opening cysteine and the closing phenylalanine or tryptophan. The D gene is left open where the match is weak. Rows may omit the clone size; those that give it use once, few, many or a size class.

NA TRBJ2-1 few TRBV7-8 TGTGCCAGCAGCGTGGAGCGGTACAATGAGCAGTTCTTC CASSVERYNEQFF
TRBD1 TRBJ1-1 NA TRBV6-1 TGTGCCAGCAGCGGGACAGGGAACTTGAACACTGAAGCTTTCTTT CASSGTGNLNTEAFF
NA TRBJ2-1 NA TRBV18 TGTGCCAGCTCACCTGAGGTCATCAGCTCCTACAATGAGCAGTTCTTC CASSPEVISSYNEQFF
NA TRBJ1-3 few TRBV7-8 TGTGCCAGCAGCGGTGACAGAGCCTCTGGAAACACCATATATTTT CASSGDRASGNTIYF
NA TRBJ1-4 NA TRBV21-1 TGTGCCAGCAGCGTTCCCGGGACAGCAAATGAAAAACTGTTTTTT CASSVPGTANEKLFF
TRBD2 TRBJ2-1 few TRBV5-1 TGCGCCAGCAGCTACGGACTAGCGGGAGGGCGGAGCTCCTACAATGAGCAGTTCTTC CASSYGLAGGRSSYNEQFF
NA TRBJ2-2 few TRBV20-1 TGCAGTGTCAAGGACAGTGGCACCGGGGAGCTGTTTTTT CSVKDSGTGELFF
NA TRBJ1-1 many TRBV9 TGTGCCAGCAGCGTAGGACAGATAAACACTGAAGCTTTCTTT CASSVGQINTEAFF
TRBD1 TRBJ1-1 many TRBV29-1 TGCAGCGTTGCTTTATTGAGACAGGGCTTTGAAGCTTTCTTT CSVALLRQGFEAFF
NA TRBJ1-1 NA TRBV10-3 TGTGCCATCAGCCGAACTAGCGGACATCCGAACACTGAAGCTTTCTTT CAISRTSGHPNTEAFF
NA TRBJ1-2 many TRBV12-3/TRBV12-4 TGTGCCAGCAGTACGGACAGCACCTATGGCTACACCTTC CASSTDSTYGYTF